This T cell receptor (beta chain) was sequenced for a study of naive and memory T cell subsets (dated by TCRdb to 2017 to 2019). Context from the whole study: An open-source, UMI-based TCR alpha and beta sequencing pipeline was applied to sorted naive and memory peripheral blood T cell subsets. The functional CMV T cell responses agreed completely with IgG serology results. RNA was DNase-treated and reverse transcribed with TCR constant-region primers, mostly using SuperScript III. Results and caveats for the whole study, not just this receptor: Single alpha or beta chain sequences, rather than paired alpha/beta receptors, were used to define clonotypes. TCR abundance followed a power law whose exponent differed between naive and memory subsets but was consistent across the three individuals. A few larger clonotypes were found in naive repertoires, especially CD8, and these larger clonotypes were possibly memory cells re-expressing CD45RA. The repertoire findings for the naive and memory subsets could not be validated against a ground truth, as none was available. RNA-based TCR counts may be influenced by expression changes linked to T cell activation and differentiation. Following error correction, more than 85% of naive TCR sequences occurred only once, which made naive abundance distributions much steeper than those of memory subsets. In both CD4 and CD8 cells, a rise in Gini index and a fall in Shannon and inverse Simpson diversity were observed from naive through CM, EM and EMRA.

Receptors were amplified or captured by UMI-ligation and nested PCR. The beta constant-region primer consisted of an equimolar mixture of two oligonucleotides that together covered TRBC1 and TRBC2. The ligated cDNA went through four rounds of PCR with nested alpha and beta constant-region primers together with the SP2 primer. T4 RNA ligase 1 ligated a single-stranded oligonucleotide carrying the SP2 primer and a 12-nucleotide UMI to the cDNA 3' end. Incubation of the ligation reaction lasted roughly 19-24 hours at 16 degrees C. PCR2 was usually performed as a SYBR Green qPCR and halted at a preset threshold so that over-amplification would not occur. Every purification after the first one was done using Agencourt AMPure XP magnetic beads. Libraries were quantified by Qubit and checked on a TapeStation, with a main peak expected near 650 bp. Pooled libraries were sequenced on an Illumina MiSeq with v2 2x251 paired-end kits, typically giving roughly 0.95-2.3 million reads per sample. Each sample was pooled at about 4.3 nM, and about 5-7% PhiX was included to help cluster recognition. As for how the authors treated the data: V and J genes were assigned to Demultiplexor-processed FASTQ reads by Decombinator through tag matching, with a single base-pair mismatch being allowed. Collapsinator relied on UMIs to fix sequencing errors as well as frequency errors caused by PCR heterogeneity. CDR3Translator translated TCRs and extracted CDR3s from the conserved cysteine to the FGXG phenylalanine, flagging non-productive sequences. Gini, Shannon entropy and inverse Simpson indices were computed after subsampling the repertoires to the same number of UMI-defined TCRs. Power-law fits to clonotype abundance distributions were performed by maximum likelihood within the linear range. Similar UMI counts, unique TCR numbers and clonal distributions were obtained with the pipeline and with MIGEC on one naive CD8 sample. In one analysis, naive TCRs also found in any memory subset of the same donor were removed from the naive repertoire. Repertoires were searched for some 7,000 CMV-associated CDR3 sequences compiled from VDJdb and a published dataset. TCRdb passed the public sequencing reads through fastp at Q25 and MiXCR, retaining productive beta sequences. When rows share a CDR3 protein, they turn into one entry using the most common DNA and genes. These V and J calls derive from TCRdb rather than the authors' analysis. This sample lists about 150,000 distinct CDR3 sequences; 20% to 25% were detected once. The ten largest clones add up to 0.1% to 0.11% of the sample.

The CDR3 starts with the cysteine, ends with the phenylalanine, and has 12 residues. The retained sequence is limited to the CDR3, 36 bases, with the frame set at the first base. CDR1 is given as DFQATT and CDR2 as SNEGSKA, both from the germline V gene (reference sequence). The junction carries 4 bases between V and J, which are trimmed by 0 bases and 4 bases respectively. Concerning this clonotype: Its specific antigen is unknown. Base qualities are missing; no much larger clone stands one base away.

TCR alpha and beta chain libraries were amplified separately from the second PCR step onward. To determine each donor's CMV status, fresh PBMCs were stimulated overnight with CMV viral lysate, and IFNgamma production from CD4+ T cells was then assessed. CD4 T cells were positively selected using Miltenyi beads, after which CD8 T cells were positively selected from the CD4-negative fraction. After staining for CD3, CD4, CD8, CD45RA, CD27 and a live/dead dye, cells were sorted on a BD Aria II into four subsets based on CD45RA and CD27. Three healthy volunteers provided blood, and each donor's sample was split into CD4 and CD8 T cells and then further divided into four differentiation subsets. Around 0.11 L of peripheral blood was collected from each donor, and PBMC were isolated from the blood using Ficoll-Paque PLUS density-gradient centrifugation. After sorting, cells were lysed in RLT buffer, RNA was extracted using a Qiagen RNeasy kit, and the extracted RNA was stored at -80 degrees C.

The chain is encoded by TRBV20-1 joined to TRBJ1-5, with the D gene call left open. This TCR derives from a human donor in good health. Sequencing was carried out using naive CD4+ T cells from blood. Sample cell subset or site, as interpreted from the label and publication: naive T cells, CD45RA high CD27+. DNA sequence: TGCAGTGCTAGAGATCTTAATCAGCCCCAGCATTTT. Its protein product is CSARDLNQPQHF.